The subject of this entry is one TCR beta chain. Its specificity is unknown. This entry is derived from a study of Graves' ophthalmopathy and Graves' hyperthyroidism. Study outcomes and limitations: In blood appeared most of the expanded thyroid clonotypes whose frequency exceeded 0.001.

Transcripts of RNA were the source for amplifying TCR beta CDR3 regions. First-round RT-PCR relied on HTBI primers, and a second-round multiplex PCR came next. TCRdb re-called the multiplex PCR reads through MiXCR, storing one row per CDR3 protein. The sample consists of nearly 400,000 distinct CDR3 sequences, roughly 18% of them appearing once. Trimming took 4 bases from V and 2 from J; bases not matched to a gene: 2. Germline V gene lookup returns CDR1 ENHRY and CDR2 SYGVKD. The CDR3 totals 14 residues. Sample: peripheral blood. This clonotype was obtained from a woman aged 18-29 years with Graves' ophthalmopathy. This chain links TRBV10-3 with TRBJ2-5, with 9 bases matching TRBD2. Here the CDR3 DNA reads TGTGCCATCAGTGGGACTAGCGTTCAAGAGACCCAGTACTTC. It specifies CAISGTSVQETQYF.